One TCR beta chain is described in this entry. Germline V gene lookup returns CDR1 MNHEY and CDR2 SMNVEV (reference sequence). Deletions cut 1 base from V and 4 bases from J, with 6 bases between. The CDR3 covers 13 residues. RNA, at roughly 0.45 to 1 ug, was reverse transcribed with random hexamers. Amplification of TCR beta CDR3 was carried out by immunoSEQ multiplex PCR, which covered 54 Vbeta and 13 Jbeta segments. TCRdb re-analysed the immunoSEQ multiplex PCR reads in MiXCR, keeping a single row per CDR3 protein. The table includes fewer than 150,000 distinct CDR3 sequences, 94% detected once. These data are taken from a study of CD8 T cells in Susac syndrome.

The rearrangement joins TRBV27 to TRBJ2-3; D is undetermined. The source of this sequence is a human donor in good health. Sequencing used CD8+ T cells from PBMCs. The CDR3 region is CASSLYPSDTQYF. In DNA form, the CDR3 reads TGTGCCAGCAGTTTATACCCCTCAGATACGCAGTATTTT.